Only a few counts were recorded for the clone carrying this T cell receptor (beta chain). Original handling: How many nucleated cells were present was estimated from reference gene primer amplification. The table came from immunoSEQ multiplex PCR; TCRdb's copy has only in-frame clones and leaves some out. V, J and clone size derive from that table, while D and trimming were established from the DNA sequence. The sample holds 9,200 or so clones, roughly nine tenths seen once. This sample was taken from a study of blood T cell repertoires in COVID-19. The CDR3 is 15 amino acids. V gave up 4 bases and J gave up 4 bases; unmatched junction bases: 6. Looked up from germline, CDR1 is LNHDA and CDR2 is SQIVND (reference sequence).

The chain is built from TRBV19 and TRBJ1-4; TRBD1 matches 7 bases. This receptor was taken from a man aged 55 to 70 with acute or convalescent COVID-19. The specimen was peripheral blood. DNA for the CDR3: TGTGCCAGTAGTAAAAAGGGACAGTATAATGAAAAACTGTTTTTT. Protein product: CASSKKGQYNEKLFF.